The sequence of this T cell receptor beta chain was determined in a study of shared clonotypes between healthy human individuals. Study outcomes and limitations: Across several donors, naive CD4 shared about 5%, naive CD8 more than 3%, memory CD4 roughly 2.3%, memory CD8 0.4%.

The authors split each subset's genomic DNA evenly across several immunoSEQ plates. Profiled with immunoSEQ multiplex PCR; TCRdb holds only in-frame clones, not every one. The sample has some 660,000 clones, 73% seen once. Ends included, the CDR3 has 11 residues. CDR1 is LNHDA and CDR2 is SQIVND in the germline V gene (reference sequence). The split of CD4+ cells yielded CD45RA+ naive and CD45RA-negative memory subsets. For this clone: Its cognate antigen is unknown. This CDR3 is missing its conserved last phenylalanine or tryptophan, likely due to a read error. The DNA is left out, because the CDR3 cannot be placed on it with certainty; the CDR3 is given as TCRdb lists it.

V usage is TRBV19 and J usage is TRBJ1-2; the D call of TRBD1 is as the table states it, not checked on the DNA. This TCR was sampled from a young woman in good health. Sequenced sample: memory CD4+ T cells sorted from blood. Subset noted: CD45RA-negative fraction. CDR3 region: CASSGATGSIT.